This record covers a single T cell receptor (beta chain). The sample comes from a study of OX40 agonist ivuxolimab in advanced cancers. Losses at the gene ends were 7 bases for V and 5 bases for J; bases not matched to a gene: 7. The V gene's germline CDR1 is ENHRY and CDR2 SYGVKD. The CDR3 totals 14 residues. The method was immunoSEQ multiplex PCR; TCRdb's version includes in-frame clones alone and lacks a portion of them. The table lists tens of thousands of clones, approximately 90% of them singletons. V and J are TRBV10-3 and TRBJ2-3; 9 positions match TRBD1. The sequenced sample was CD4+ or CD8+ T cells sorted from blood, obtained in a trial of the OX40 agonist ivuxolimab. The receptor was derived from an adult with an advanced solid tumor such as melanoma, head and neck, liver or kidney cancer. The CDR3 DNA reads TGTGCCATCACCTCGGACAGGGGCGGAGATACGCAGTATTTT. It translates to CAITSDRGGDTQYF.